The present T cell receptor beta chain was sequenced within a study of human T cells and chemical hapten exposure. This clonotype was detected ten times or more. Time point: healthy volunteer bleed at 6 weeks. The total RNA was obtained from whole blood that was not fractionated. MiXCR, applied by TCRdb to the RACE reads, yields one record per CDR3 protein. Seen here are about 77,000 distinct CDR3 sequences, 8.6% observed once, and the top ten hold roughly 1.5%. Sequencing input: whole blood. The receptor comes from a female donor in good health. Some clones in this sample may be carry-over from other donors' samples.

The CDR3 nucleotides read TGTGCCAGCAGTACAGGACAGGGCAGCAATCAGCCCCAGCATTTT. This translates into CASSTGQGSNQPQHF. The chain combines TRBV12-3 or TRBV12-4 with TRBJ1-5; 8 nucleotides match TRBD1. The V gene end was trimmed by 5 bases and the J gene end by 1 base; junction bases not matched to a gene: 4. This CDR3 is built from 15 residues.